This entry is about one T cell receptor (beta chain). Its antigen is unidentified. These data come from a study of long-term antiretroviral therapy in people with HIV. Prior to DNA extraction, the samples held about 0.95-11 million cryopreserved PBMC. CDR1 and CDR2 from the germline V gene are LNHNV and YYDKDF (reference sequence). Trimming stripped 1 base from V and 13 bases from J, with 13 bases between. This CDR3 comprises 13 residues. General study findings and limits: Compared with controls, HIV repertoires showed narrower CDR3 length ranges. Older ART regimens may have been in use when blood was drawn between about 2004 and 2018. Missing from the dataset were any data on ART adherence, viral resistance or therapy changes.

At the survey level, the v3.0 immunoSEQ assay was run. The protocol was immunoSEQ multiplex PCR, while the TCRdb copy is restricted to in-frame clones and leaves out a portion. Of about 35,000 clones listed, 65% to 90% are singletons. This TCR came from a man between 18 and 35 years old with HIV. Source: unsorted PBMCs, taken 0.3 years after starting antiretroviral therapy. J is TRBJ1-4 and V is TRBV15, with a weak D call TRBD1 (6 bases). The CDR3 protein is CATSRGGGPALFF. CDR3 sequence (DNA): TGTGCCACCAGCAGAGGAGGGGGACCAGCACTGTTTTTT.